The subject of this entry is one T cell receptor beta chain. What this receptor recognizes is not known. Base qualities are not at hand, and no much larger clone is one base apart. The data derive from a study of blood T cell repertoires in COVID-19 (dated by TCRdb to about 2020). Context from the whole study: The collaborator samples originated in the United States, Italy and Spain and spanned the acute and convalescent phases of COVID-19. The prospective study material was composed of cDNA or gDNA derived from T cells, B-cell-depleted T cells, or PBMCs. The dataset comprised deeply sampled blood TCRbeta repertoires from subjects exposed to, actively infected with, or recovered from COVID-19. A freely available public database, intended as a resource for researchers studying the immune response to SARS-CoV-2, is where the repertoires were released. The samples were drawn from two sources: the first 160 participants of the ongoing ImmuneRACE study, and 1,254 subjects contributed by 6 global collaborators. Nearly every sample came with metadata listing a de-identified subject ID, COVID-19 status, age in years and sex. Where HLA class I and class II types were available, the types were taken from metadata supplied by the sample provider, not from assay-based typing. What the work shows at the level of the full study, not this receptor alone: Clinical and demographic metadata were provided uncurated, with the amount varying by source and participant.

The immunoSEQ Assay, a bias-controlled multiplex PCR, was used to amplify TCRbeta CDR3 regions from genomic DNA. The authors processed their data as follows. Within the assay, amplification of reference gene primers was used to estimate how many nucleated cells each sample contained. To quantify the absolute abundance of each unique TCRbeta CDR3 rearrangement, sequence reads were collapsed and filtered. For each sample, productive Simpson clonality was calculated by taking the square root of Simpson's diversity index across productive rearrangements. Here the immuneACCESS table is served through TCRdb, limited to in-frame sequences with V and J called. Missing clones are a known gap in these copies; in checked studies unresolved V genes cover under half, and the rest lacks a known reason. Clone size and V and J calls were adopted from that table, with D and trimming inferred from the DNA. This sample gives approximately 200,000 clones in total; roughly 76% of them show up just once. Around 5.4% of the sample is taken by the ten largest.

The collaborating institutions used their own protocols to collect whole blood in K2EDTA tubes. For TCRbeta analysis, collaborator samples were shipped as frozen whole blood, as isolated PBMCs, or as DNA extracted from either sample type. The sequence derives from a human donor in a cohort sampled during active COVID-19. Sequenced material: peripheral blood.

The CDR3 reads CASSSGTGRYGYTF. Here is the DNA: TGTGCCAGCAGTTCTGGGACAGGCCGATATGGCTACACCTTC. The chain is assembled from TRBV27 and TRBJ1-2, with 8 central nucleotides matching TRBD1. Reading from cysteine to phenylalanine, the CDR3 counts 14 amino acids. This entry keeps only the CDR3 DNA: 42 bases, framed from base 1. Unmatched junction bases come to 6, with V trimmed by 4 bases and J by 5 bases. As encoded in the germline V gene (reference sequence), CDR1 is MNHEY while CDR2 is SMNVEV.